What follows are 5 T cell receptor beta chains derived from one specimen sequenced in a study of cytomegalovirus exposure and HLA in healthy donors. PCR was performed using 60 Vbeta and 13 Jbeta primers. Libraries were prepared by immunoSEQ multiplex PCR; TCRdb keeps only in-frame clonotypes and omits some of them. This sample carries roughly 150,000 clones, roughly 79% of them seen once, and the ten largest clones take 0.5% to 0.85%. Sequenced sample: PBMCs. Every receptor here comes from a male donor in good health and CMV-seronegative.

The DNA for the CDR3 is TGTGCCAGCAGCTCTGGCCCAAACACCGGGGAGCTGTTTTTT. Its translation is CASSSGPNTGELFF. This chain connects TRBV7-6 to TRBJ2-2; D not certain. The germline CDR1 and CDR2 sequences are SGHVS and FNYEAQ. The CDR3 is made up of 14 amino acids. Trimming shortened V by 4 bases and J by 2 bases, and 8 bases separated the two germline ends.

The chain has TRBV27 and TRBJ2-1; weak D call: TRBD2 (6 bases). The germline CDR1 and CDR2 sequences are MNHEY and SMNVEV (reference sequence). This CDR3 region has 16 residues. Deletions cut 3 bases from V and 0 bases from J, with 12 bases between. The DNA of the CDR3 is TGTGCCAGCAGTTTGGGTCGGGGGAGCTCCTACAATGAGCAGTTCTTC. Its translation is CASSLGRGSSYNEQFF.

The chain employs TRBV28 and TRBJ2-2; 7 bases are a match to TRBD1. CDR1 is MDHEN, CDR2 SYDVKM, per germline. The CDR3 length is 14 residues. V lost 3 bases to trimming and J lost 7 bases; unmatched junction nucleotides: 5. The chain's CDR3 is CASSLTGSDGELFF. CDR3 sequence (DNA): TGTGCCAGCAGTTTGACAGGGTCGGACGGGGAGCTGTTTTTT.

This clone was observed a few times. CDR3 in amino acids: CASSLGQGATGELFF. Written as DNA, the CDR3 is TGTGCCAGCAGCTTGGGACAGGGGGCAACCGGGGAGCTGTTTTTT. V usage is TRBV7-6 and J usage is TRBJ2-2, with 12 bases matching TRBD1. Looked up from germline, CDR1 is SGHVS and CDR2 is FNYEAQ. This CDR3 comprises 15 residues. The ends lost 3 bases at V and 5 bases at J; junction bases unmatched: 1. Together with reference TRBV7-6 and TRBJ2-2, the CDR3 gives the full variable domain: GAGVSQSPRYKVTKRGQDVALRCDPISGHVSLYWYRQALGQGPEFLTYFNYEAQQDKSGLPNDRFSAERPEGSISTLTIQRTEQRDSAMYRCASSLGQGATGELFFGEGSRLTVL.

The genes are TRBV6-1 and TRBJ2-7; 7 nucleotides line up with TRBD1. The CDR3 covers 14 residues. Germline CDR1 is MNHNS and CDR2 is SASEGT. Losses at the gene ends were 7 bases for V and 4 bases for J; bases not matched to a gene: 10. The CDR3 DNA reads TGTGCCAGCAATGGCCCCGGGACAGCATACGAGCAGTACTTC. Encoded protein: CASNGPGTAYEQYF.